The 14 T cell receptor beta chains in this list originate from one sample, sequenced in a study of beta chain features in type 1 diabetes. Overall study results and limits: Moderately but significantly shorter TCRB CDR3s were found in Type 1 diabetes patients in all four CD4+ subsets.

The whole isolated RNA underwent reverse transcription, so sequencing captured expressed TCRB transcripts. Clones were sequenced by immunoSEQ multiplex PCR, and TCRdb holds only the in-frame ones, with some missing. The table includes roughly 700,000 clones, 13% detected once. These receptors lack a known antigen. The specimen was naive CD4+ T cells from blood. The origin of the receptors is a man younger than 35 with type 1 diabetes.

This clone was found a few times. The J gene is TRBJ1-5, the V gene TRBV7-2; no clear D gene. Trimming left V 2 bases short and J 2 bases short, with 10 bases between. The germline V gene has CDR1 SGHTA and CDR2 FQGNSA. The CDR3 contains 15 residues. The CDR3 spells CASSLFLGGNQPQHF. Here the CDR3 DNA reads TGTGCCAGCAGCTTATTCCTCGGGGGCAATCAGCCCCAGCATTTT.

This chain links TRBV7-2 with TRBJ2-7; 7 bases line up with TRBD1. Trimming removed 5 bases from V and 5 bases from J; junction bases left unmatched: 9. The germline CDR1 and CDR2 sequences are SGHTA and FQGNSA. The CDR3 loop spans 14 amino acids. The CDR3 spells CASSKKTGMNEQYF. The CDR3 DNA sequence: TGTGCCAGCAGCAAGAAGACAGGGATGAACGAGCAGTACTTC. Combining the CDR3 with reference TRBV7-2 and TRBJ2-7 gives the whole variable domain GAGVSQSPSNKVTEKGKDVELRCDPISGHTALYWYRQSLGQGLEFLIYFQGNSAPDKSGLPSDRFSAERTGGSVSTLTIQRTQQEDSAVYLCASSKKTGMNEQYFGPGTRLTVT.

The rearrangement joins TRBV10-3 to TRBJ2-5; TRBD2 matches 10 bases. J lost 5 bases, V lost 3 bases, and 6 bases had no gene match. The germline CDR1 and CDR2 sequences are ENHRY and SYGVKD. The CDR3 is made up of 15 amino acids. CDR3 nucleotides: TGTGCCATCAGTGATATGGTAGCGGGGGGCGAGACCCAGTACTTC. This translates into CAISDMVAGGETQYF.

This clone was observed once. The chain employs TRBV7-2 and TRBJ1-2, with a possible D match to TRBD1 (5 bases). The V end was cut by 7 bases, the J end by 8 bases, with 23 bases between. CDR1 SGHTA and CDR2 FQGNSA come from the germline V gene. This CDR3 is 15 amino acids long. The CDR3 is CASTPLRSGPTGYTF. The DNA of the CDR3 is TGTGCCAGCACCCCGCTTAGATCAGGGCCGACGGGCTACACCTTC. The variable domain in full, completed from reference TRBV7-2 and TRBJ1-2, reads GAGVSQSPSNKVTEKGKDVELRCDPISGHTALYWYRQSLGQGLEFLIYFQGNSAPDKSGLPSDRFSAERTGGSVSTLTIQRTQQEDSAVYLCASTPLRSGPTGYTFGSGTRLTVV.

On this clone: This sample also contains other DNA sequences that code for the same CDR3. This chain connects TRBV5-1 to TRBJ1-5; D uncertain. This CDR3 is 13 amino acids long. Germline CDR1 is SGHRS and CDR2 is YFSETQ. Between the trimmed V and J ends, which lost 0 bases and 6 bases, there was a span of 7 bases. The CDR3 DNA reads TGCGCCAGCAGCTTGGAAGGGCGTCAGCCCCAGCATTTT. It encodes CASSLEGRQPQHF.

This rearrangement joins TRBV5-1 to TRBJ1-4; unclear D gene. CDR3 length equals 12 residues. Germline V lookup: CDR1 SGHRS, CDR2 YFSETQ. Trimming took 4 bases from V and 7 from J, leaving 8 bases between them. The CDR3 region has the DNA TGCGCCAGCAGCCAAGCAGGTGAAAAACTGTTTTTT. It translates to CASSQAGEKLFF.

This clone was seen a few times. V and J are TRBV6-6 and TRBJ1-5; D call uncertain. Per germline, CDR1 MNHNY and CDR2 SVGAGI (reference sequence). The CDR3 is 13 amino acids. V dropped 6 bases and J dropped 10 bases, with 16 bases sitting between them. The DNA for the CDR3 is TGTGCCAGCAGACCCCCGTTGTCGCGTCCCCAGCATTTT. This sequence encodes CASRPPLSRPQHF.

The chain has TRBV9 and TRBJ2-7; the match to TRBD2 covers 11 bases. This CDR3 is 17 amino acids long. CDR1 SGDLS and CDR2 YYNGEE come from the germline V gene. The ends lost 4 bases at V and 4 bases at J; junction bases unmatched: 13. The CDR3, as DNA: TGTGCCAGCAGCCGGACTAGCGGGTCCGCCTCGGTTTACGAGCAGTACTTC. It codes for CASSRTSGSASVYEQYF.

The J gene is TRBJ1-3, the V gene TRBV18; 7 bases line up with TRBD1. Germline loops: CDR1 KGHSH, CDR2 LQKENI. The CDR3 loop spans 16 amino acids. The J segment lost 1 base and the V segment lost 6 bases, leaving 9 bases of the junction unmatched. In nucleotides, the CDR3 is TGTGCCAGCTCCAGGGGACAGAGCGAATCTGGAAACACCATATATTTT. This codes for CASSRGQSESGNTIYF. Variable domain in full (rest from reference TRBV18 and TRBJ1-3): NAGVMQNPRHLVRRRGQEARLRCSPMKGHSHVYWYRQLPEEGLKFMVYLQKENIIDESGMPKERFSAEFPKEGPSILRIQQVVRGDSAAYFCASSRGQSESGNTIYFGEGSWLTVV.

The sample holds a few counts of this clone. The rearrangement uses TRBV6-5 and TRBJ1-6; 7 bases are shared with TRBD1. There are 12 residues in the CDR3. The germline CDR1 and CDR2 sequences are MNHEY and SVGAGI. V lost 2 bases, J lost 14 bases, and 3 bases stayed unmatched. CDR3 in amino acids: CASSYPQGALHF. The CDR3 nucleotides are TGTGCCAGCAGTTACCCCCAGGGGGCCCTCCACTTT.

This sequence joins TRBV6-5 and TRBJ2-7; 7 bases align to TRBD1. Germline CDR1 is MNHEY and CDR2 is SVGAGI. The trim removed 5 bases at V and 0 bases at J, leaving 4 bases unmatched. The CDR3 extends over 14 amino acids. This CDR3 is CASSRRQGSYEQYF. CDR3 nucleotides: TGTGCCAGCAGTCGAAGACAGGGCTCCTACGAGCAGTACTTC.

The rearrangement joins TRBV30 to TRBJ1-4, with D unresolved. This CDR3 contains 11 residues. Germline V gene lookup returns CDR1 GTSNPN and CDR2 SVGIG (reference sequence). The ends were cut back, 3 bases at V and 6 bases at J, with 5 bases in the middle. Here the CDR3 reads CAWRWDEKLFF. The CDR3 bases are TGTGCCTGGAGATGGGATGAAAAACTGTTTTTT.

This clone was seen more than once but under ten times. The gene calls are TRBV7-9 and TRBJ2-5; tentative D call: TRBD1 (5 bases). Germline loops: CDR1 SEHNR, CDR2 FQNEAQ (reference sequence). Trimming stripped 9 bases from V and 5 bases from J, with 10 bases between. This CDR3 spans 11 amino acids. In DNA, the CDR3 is TGTGCCAGTGAGGCAGGGGAGACCCAGTACTTC. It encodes CASEAGETQYF. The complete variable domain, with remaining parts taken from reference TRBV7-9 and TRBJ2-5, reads DTGVSQNPRHKITKRGQNVTFRCDPISEHNRLYWYRQTLGQGPEFLTYFQNEAQLEKSRLLSDRFSAERPKGSFSTLEIQRTEQGDSAMYLCASEAGETQYFGPGTRLLVL.

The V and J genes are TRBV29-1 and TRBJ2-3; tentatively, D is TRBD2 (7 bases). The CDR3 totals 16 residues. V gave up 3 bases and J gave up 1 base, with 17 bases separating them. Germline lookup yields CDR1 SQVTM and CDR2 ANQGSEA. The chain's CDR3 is CSVEGARGYRTDTQYF. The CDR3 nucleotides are TGCAGCGTTGAGGGGGCGCGGGGGTATCGCACAGATACGCAGTATTTT.